Below, 10 T cell receptor beta chains from the same sample are listed, as sequenced in a study of T cell repertoires in cytomegalovirus infection. TCRdb called the reads again in MiXCR, with one record for every CDR3 protein. Here the sample spans about 69,000 distinct CDR3 sequences, about 26% being singletons. These receptors' targets are unknown. Material: CD8+ T cells from cultured PBMCs, obtained from culture after CMV antigen stimulation. These receptors all stem from a human donor in good health (CMV status not recorded). Some clones in this sample may be carry-over from other donors' samples.

The V and J genes are TRBV28 and TRBJ2-2, with 8 bases aligning to TRBD1. Looked up from germline, CDR1 is MDHEN and CDR2 is SYDVKM. Trimming at V came to 4 bases and at J to 7 bases, leaving 2 bases not matched to a gene. The CDR3 length is 13 residues. CDR3 protein: CASSSGGGGELFF. The CDR3 region has the DNA TGTGCCAGCAGTTCAGGGGGCGGCGGGGAGCTGTTTTTT.

A few counts support this clonotype. V usage is TRBV12-3 or TRBV12-4 and J usage is TRBJ2-1; tentatively, D is TRBD1 or TRBD2 (5 bases each). V was cut by 1 base and J by 7 bases, with 11 bases left in between. There are 14 residues in the CDR3. CDR3 DNA: TGTGCCAGCAGTTTAGGGGGACGGCGTAATGAGCAGTTCTTC. As protein: CASSLGGRRNEQFF.

This clonotype has just a few counts. This rearrangement joins TRBV4-3 to TRBJ1-2, with TRBD1 identical over 10 bases. Germline assignment: CDR1 LGHNA and CDR2 YSLEER. V dropped 3 bases and J dropped 6; count of bases not matched to a gene: 7. The CDR3 extends over 15 amino acids. The CDR3 protein is CASSQRTGGGDGYTF. In nucleotides, the CDR3 is TGCGCCAGCAGCCAGAGGACAGGGGGTGGGGATGGCTACACCTTC.

The chain recombines TRBV4-1 with TRBJ2-1; 10 bases map to TRBD1. V dropped 0 bases and J dropped 6; count of bases not matched to a gene: 14. Germline V gives CDR1 MGHRA, CDR2 YSYEKL. The CDR3 has 19 residues. The CDR3 coding sequence is TGCGCCAGCAGCCAAGATGCTATGGAGACAGGGGGCGCGATCAATGAGCAGTTCTTC. Amino acids: CASSQDAMETGGAINEQFF.

The V gene is TRBV4-3, the J gene TRBJ1-1; TRBD1 is a possible D gene (5 bases). The CDR3 consists of 15 residues. Per the germline V gene, CDR1 is LGHNA and CDR2 is YSLEER. V lost 0 bases, J lost 5 bases, and 13 bases lay in between. CDR3 in amino acids: CASSQDRRGGTEAFF. For the CDR3, the DNA is TGCGCCAGCAGCCAAGATCGTAGGGGAGGGACTGAAGCTTTCTTT.

This clonotype was seen a handful of times. The chain is built from TRBV10-3 and TRBJ1-6; a possible D gene is TRBD1 (5 bases). With 3 bases removed from V and 8 bases from J, the gap between germline ends came to 14 bases. Germline V lookup: CDR1 ENHRY, CDR2 SYGVKD. This CDR3 contains 15 residues. Here the CDR3 reads CAISDLEGRHSPLHF. The CDR3 DNA sequence: TGTGCCATCAGTGATTTGGAGGGGAGGCATTCACCCCTCCACTTT.

This clonotype occurred once. V usage is TRBV9 and J usage is TRBJ1-1; no clear D. The CDR3 extends over 13 amino acids. CDR1 and CDR2 (germline): SGDLS, YYNGEE. The ends were cut back, 0 bases at V and 3 bases at J, with 6 bases in the middle. DNA of the CDR3: TGTGCCAGCAGCGTAGGGATACACACTGAAGCTTTCTTT. It codes for CASSVGIHTEAFF.

Comments on this clonotype: A much larger clonotype is one base distant, so this may be a read error. The rearrangement joins TRBV7-6 to TRBJ2-7, with 7 bases lining up with TRBD2. The CDR3 runs 18 residues. Germline V lookup: CDR1 SGHVS, CDR2 FNYEAQ. DNA for the CDR3: TGTGCCGGCAGCTTAGAATCAGCGCTAGCGGTGGGGTTCTACGAGCAGTACTTC. Encoded protein: CAGSLESALAVGFYEQYF.

This clonotype came up a few times. The CDR3 DNA reads as TGTGCCAGCAGCCCGCCGGGACAGGGACCTCCTAGCGGGGCGAACACCGGGGAGCTGTTTTTT. Protein product: CASSPPGQGPPSGANTGELFF. The chain carries TRBV7-9 and TRBJ2-2; D assignment may be TRBD1 or TRBD2 (9 bases each). CDR1 is SEHNR, CDR2 FQNEAQ, per germline (reference sequence). CDR3 size: 21 residues. The V end was cut by 5 bases, the J end by 0 bases, with 28 bases between.

This clonotype was seen many times. The chain joins TRBV7-8 to TRBJ2-7, with TRBD1 as a possible D gene (6 bases). CDR3 length equals 16 residues. V lost 0 bases, J lost 0 bases, and 12 bases lay in between. Germline CDR1 is SGHVS and CDR2 is FQNEAQ. CDR3 sequence (DNA): TGTGCCAGCAGCTTAGCCCAGGGGTGGGCCTCCTACGAGCAGTACTTC. As protein: CASSLAQGWASYEQYF.